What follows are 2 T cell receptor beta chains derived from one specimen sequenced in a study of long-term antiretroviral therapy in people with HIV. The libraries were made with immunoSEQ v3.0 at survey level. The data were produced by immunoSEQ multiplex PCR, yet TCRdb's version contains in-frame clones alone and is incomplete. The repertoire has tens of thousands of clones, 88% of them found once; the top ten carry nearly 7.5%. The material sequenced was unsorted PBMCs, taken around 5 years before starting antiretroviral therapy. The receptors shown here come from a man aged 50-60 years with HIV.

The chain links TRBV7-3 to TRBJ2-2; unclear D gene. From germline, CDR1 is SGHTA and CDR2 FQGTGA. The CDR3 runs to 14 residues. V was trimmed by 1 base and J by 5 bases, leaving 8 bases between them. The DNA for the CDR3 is TGTGCCAGCAGCTTAAACTACGAAACCGGGGAGCTGTTTTTT. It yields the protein CASSLNYETGELFF.

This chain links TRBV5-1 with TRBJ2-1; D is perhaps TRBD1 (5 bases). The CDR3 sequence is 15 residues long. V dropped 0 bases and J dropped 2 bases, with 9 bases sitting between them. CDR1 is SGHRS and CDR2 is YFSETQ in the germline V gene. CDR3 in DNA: TGCGCCAGCAGCTTGGTTATGACAGCCTACAATGAGCAGTTCTTC. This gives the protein CASSLVMTAYNEQFF.